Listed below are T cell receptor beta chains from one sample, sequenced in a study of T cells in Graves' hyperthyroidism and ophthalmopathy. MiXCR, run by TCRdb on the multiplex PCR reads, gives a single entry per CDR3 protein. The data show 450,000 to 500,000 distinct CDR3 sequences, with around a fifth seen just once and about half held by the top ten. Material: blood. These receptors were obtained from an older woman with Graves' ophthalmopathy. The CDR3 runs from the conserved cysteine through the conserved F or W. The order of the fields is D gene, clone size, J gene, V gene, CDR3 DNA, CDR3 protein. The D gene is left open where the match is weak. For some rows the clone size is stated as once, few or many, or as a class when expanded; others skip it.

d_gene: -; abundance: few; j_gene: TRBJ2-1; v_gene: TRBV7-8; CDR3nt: TGTGCCAGCAGCCGGACCGGACCCTACAATGAGCAGTTCTTC; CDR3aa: CASSRTGPYNEQFF
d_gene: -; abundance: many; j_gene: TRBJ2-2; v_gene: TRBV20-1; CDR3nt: TGCAGTGCTAGACCCTACTCCCTACAGATCCCGAACACCGGGGAGCTGTTTTTT; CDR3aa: CSARPYSLQIPNTGELFF
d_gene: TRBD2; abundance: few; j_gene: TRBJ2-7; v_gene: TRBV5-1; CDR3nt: TGCGCCAGCAGCTTGCGACTAGCGGGAGGGAGCTCCTACGAGCAGTACTTC; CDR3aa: CASSLRLAGGSSYEQYF
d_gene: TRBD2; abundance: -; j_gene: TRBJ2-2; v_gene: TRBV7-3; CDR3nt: TGTGCCAGCAGCTTGGTGGGAGGGCCCGGGGAGCTGTTTTTT; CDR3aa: CASSLVGGPGELFF
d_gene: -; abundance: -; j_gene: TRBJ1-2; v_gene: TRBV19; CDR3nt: TGTGCCAGTAGTCTTTACTTCAGGGGCTACTATGGCTACACCTTC; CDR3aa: CASSLYFRGYYGYTF
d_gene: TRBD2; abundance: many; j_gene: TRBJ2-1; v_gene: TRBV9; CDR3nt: TGTGCCAGCAGCGTAGACGGGAGGGCAGACAATGAGCAGTTCTTC; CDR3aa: CASSVDGRADNEQFF
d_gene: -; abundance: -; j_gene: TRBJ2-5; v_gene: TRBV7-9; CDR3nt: TGTGCCAGCAGCTTAGGGCCCGGGGAAGCGGAGACCCAGTACTTC; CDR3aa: CASSLGPGEAETQYF
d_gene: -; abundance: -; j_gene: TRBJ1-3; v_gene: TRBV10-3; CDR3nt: TGTGCCATCAGTGAGTCCGGACAGCTCTCTGGAAACACCATATATTTT; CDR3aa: CAISESGQLSGNTIYF
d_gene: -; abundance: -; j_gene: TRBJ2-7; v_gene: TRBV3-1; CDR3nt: TGTGCCAGCAGTTCCGGACAGAGCTCCTACGAGCAGTACTTC; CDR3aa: CASSSGQSSYEQYF
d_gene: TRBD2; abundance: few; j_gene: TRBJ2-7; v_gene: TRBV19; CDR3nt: TGTGCCAGTAGTTTAGCGGGAGACTGGTACGAGCAGTACTTC; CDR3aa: CASSLAGDWYEQYF
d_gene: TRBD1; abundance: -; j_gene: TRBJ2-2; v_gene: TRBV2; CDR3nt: TGTGCCAGCAGACAAGGACAGGGTGGCACCGGGGAGCTGTTTTTT; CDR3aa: CASRQGQGGTGELFF
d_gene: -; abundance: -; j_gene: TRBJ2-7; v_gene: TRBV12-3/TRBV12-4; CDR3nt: TGTGCCAGCAGTCTCCCACCCCCCTACGAGCAGTACTTC; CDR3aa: CASSLPPPYEQYF
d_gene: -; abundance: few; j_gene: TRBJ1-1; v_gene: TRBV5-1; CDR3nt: TGCGCCAGCAGCTACGGGCTGGGGAACACTGAAGCTTTCTTT; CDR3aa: CASSYGLGNTEAFF
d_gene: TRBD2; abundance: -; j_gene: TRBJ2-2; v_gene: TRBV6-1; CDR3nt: TGTGCCAGCAGTCTTAGCGGGAGTTTCACCGGGGAGCTGTTTTTT; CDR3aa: CASSLSGSFTGELFF
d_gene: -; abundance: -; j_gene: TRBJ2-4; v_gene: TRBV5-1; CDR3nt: TGCGCCAGCAGTAGTGACAGATTCAAAAACATTCAGTACTTC; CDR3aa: CASSSDRFKNIQYF
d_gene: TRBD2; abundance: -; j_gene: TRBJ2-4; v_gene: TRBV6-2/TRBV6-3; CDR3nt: TGTGCCAGCAGTTTAAGACTAGCGGGAGTTAGCTCGAAAAACATTCAGTACTTC; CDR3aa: CASSLRLAGVSSKNIQYF
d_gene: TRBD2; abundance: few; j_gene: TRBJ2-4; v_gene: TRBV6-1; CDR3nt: TGTGCCAGCAGTCCGGGACTAGCGGGAGGTAGTGGGGCCAAAAACATTCAGTACTTC; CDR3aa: CASSPGLAGGSGAKNIQYF
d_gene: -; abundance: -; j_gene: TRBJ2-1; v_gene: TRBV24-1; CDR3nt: TGTGCCACCAGTGATTACCAGCATAGTGAGCAGTTCTTC; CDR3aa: CATSDYQHSEQFF
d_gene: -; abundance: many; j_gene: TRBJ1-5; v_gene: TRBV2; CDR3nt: TGTGCCAGCATGGCAGAGACTAATCAGCCCCAGCATTTT; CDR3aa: CASMAETNQPQHF
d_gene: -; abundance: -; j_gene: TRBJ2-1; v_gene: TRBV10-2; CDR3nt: TGCGCCAGCAACCCGGAGAGCTCCTACAATGAGCAGTTCTTC; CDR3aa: CASNPESSYNEQFF
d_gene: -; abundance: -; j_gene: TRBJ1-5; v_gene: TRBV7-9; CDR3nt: TGTGCCAGCAGCGGGATCCGGGATAGCAATCAGCCCCAGCATTTT; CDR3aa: CASSGIRDSNQPQHF
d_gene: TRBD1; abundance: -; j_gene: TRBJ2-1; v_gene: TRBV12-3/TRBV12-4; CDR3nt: TGTGCCAGCAATTTAGCGGACAGGGGTGAGCAGTTCTTC; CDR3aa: CASNLADRGEQFF
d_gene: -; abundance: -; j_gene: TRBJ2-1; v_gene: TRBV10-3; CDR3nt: TGTGCCATCAGTGAAAAGGTGGAGCAGTTCTTC; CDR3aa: CAISEKVEQFF
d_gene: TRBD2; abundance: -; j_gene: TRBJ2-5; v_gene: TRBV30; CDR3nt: TGTGCCTGGAGTGGGGGACTAGCGGGGAGGGAGACCCAGTACTTC; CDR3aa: CAWSGGLAGRETQYF
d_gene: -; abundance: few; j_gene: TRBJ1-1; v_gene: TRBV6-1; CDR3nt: TGTGCCAGCAGCCGGGACTACAAGAACACTGAAGCTTTCTTT; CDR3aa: CASSRDYKNTEAFF
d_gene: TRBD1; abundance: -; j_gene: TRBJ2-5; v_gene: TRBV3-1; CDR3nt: TGTGCCAGCAGCTACCGCGGACAGGGGGCTCGGGAGACCCAGTACTTC; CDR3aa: CASSYRGQGARETQYF
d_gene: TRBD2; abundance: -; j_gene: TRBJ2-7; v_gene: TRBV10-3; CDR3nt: TGTGCCACCGCGGAGCGGGGCTCCTACGAGCAGTACTTC; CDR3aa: CATAERGSYEQYF
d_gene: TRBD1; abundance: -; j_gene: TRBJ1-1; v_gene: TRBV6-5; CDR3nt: TGTGCCAGCAGTTACCCGATCGGGACAGGGGCTGAAGCTTTCTTT; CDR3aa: CASSYPIGTGAEAFF
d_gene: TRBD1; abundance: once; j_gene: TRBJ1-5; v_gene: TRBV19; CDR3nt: TGTGCCAGTAGTATAGAACCGGGACAGGGATATGGGAATCAGCCCCAGCATTTT; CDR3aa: CASSIEPGQGYGNQPQHF
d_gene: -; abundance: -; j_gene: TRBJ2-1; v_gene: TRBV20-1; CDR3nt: TGCAGTGCTAGAGATCCCGGTGGGGACGTCCTTGCGCAGTTCTTC; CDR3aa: CSARDPGGDVLAQFF
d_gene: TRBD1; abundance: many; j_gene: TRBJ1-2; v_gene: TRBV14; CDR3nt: TGTGCCAGCAGCATGGTTCAGGGGGCCTATGGCTACACCTTC; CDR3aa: CASSMVQGAYGYTF
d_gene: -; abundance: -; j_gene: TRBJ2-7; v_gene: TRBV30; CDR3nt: TGTGCCTGGAGCTCCGGGCCCCATGTTGAGCAGTACTTC; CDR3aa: CAWSSGPHVEQYF
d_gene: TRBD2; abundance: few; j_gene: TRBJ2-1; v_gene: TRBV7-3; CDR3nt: TGTGCCAGCAGCCGCGGGAGTGGGTCGACCAATGAGCAGTTCTTC; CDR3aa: CASSRGSGSTNEQFF
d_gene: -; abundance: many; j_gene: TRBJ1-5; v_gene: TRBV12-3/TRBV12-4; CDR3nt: TGTGCCAGCAGTCGAGGTATGACTCAGCCCCAGCATTTT; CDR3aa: CASSRGMTQPQHF
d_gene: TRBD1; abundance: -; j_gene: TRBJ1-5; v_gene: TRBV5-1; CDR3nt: TGCGCCAGCAGTCGGGAGGGGGCTAGCAATCAGCCCCAGCATTTT; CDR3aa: CASSREGASNQPQHF
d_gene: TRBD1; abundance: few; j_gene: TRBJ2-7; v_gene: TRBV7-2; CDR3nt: TGTGCCAGCAGCAAACCGGGACAGGCCTACGAGCAGTACTTC; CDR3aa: CASSKPGQAYEQYF
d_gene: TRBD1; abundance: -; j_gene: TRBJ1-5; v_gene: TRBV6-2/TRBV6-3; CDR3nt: TGTGCCAGCAGTTACCCGTGGGACAGCTATAGCAATCAGCCCCAGCATTTT; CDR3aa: CASSYPWDSYSNQPQHF
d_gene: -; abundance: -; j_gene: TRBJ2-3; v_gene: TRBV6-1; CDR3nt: TGTGCCGCGTCAGGGGCAACTAGCACAGATACGCAGTATTTT; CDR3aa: CAASGATSTDTQYF
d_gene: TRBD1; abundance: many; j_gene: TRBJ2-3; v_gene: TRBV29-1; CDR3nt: TGCAGCGTTGAAGGACAGGGGAGCACAGATACGCAGTATTTT; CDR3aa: CSVEGQGSTDTQYF
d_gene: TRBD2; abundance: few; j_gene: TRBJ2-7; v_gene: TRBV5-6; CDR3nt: TGTGCCAGCAGCTTGGGAGCGGGAGAGGGGTACGAGCAGTACTTC; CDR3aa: CASSLGAGEGYEQYF
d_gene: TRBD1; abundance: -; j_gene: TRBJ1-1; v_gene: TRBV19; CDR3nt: TGTGCCAGTTGCTCCGGGACAGCGGGATCTGGAGCTTTCTTT; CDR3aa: CASCSGTAGSGAFF
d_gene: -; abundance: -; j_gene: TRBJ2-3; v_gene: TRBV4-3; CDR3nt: TGCGCCAGCAGCCAAGAACTTGGAACTAGTGCGCATACGCAGTATTTT; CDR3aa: CASSQELGTSAHTQYF
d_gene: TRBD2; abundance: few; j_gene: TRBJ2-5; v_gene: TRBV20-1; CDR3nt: TGCAGTGCTAGAGATGGGGAGCGGGAGGGCGGAGAGACCCAGTACTTC; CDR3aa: CSARDGEREGGETQYF
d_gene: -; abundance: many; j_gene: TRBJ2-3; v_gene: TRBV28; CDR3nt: TGTGCCAGCGGTCGGCTATCTAGAAGAGGACCCACAGATACGCAGTATTTT; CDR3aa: CASGRLSRRGPTDTQYF
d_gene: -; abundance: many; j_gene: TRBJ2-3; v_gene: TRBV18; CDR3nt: TGTGCCAGCAGCCCCCTGGGAGATACGCAGTATTTT; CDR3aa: CASSPLGDTQYF
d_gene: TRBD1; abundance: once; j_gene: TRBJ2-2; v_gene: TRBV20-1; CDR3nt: TGCAGTGCCCTCGGACAGGGGGCTAGCGAGATTAGCACCGGGGAGCTGTTTTTT; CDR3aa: CSALGQGASEISTGELFF
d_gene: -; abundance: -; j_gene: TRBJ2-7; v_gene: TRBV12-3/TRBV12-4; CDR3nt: TGTGCCAGCAGCCTACAGGGAGGGGTCGGGGAGCAGTACTTC; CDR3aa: CASSLQGGVGEQYF
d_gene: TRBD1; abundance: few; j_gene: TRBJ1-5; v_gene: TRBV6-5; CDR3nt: TGTGCCAGCAGTTACTCGAGGGACAGGGGGCGTCGCAATCAGCCCCAGCATTTT; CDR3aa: CASSYSRDRGRRNQPQHF
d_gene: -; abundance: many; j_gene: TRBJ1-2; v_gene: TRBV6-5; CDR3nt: TGTGCCAGCAGTTACTCGGGCAGCCACTATGGCTACACCTTC; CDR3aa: CASSYSGSHYGYTF
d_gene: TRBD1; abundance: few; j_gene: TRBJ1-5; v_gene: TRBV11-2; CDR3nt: TGTGCCAGCAGCTCCACCGGGACAGGCAATCAGCCCCAGCATTTT; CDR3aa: CASSSTGTGNQPQHF
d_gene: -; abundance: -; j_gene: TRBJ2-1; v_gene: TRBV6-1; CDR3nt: TGTGCCAGCAGTGAAAGGGGGGAGGGGTATAATAATGAGCAGTTCTTC; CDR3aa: CASSERGEGYNNEQFF